This is a list of T cell receptor beta chains from one sample in a study of T cell responses to AZD1222 COVID-19 vaccine. The data were produced by immunoSEQ multiplex PCR, yet TCRdb's version contains in-frame clones alone and is incomplete. This sample has about 180,000 clones, with around 90% found just once. The sample was peripheral blood, taken on day 0 of AZD1222 vaccination. All receptors derive from an adult in good health. Both conserved end residues are part of each CDR3. The order of the fields is V gene, CDR3 protein.

V: TRBV6-5; CDR3: CASTPGQGREKLFF
V: TRBV6-5; CDR3: CASFKFGGSKFF
V: TRBV2; CDR3: CASSRQGRYEQYF
V: TRBV7-2; CDR3: CASSLPLGQGANTEAFF
V: TRBV6-5; CDR3: CASTPGGSYNSPLHF
V: TRBV29-1; CDR3: CSVLSFRDIEYGYTF
V: TRBV5-1; CDR3: CASSLDPKVGEQYF
V: TRBV14; CDR3: CASSQDGALNEKLFF
V: TRBV5-1; CDR3: CASSPDGYGYTF
V: TRBV11-2; CDR3: CASSLSPGVNTEAFF
V: TRBV4-1; CDR3: CASSQKGQGAERTEAFF
V: TRBV7-9; CDR3: CASSLAFATGQSPDGGF
V: TRBV6-5; CDR3: CASSYSIAPAETQYF
V: TRBV27; CDR3: CASLPGQGRNTEAFF
V: TRBV19; CDR3: CASSADRGPSYNEQFF
V: TRBV6-4; CDR3: CASSESAGGNSPLHF
V: TRBV5-4; CDR3: CASSDGTGGLQPQHF